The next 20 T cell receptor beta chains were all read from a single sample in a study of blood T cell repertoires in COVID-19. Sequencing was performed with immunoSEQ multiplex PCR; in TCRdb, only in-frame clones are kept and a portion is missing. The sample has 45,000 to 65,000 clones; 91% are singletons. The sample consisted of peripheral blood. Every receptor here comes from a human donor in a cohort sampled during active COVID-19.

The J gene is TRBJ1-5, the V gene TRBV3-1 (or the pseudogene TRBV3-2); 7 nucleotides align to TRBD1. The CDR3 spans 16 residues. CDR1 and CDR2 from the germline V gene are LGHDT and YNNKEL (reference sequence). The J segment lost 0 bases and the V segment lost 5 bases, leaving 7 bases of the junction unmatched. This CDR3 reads CASSTQGVGSNQPQHF. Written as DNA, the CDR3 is TGTGCCAGCAGCACTCAGGGGGTCGGTAGCAATCAGCCCCAGCATTTT.

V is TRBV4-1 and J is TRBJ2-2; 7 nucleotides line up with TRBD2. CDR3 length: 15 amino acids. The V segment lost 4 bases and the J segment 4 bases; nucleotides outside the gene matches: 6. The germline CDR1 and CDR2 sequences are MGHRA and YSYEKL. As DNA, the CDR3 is TGCGCCAGCAGCCCCGGACTAGTCAGCACCGGGGAGCTGTTTTTT. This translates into CASSPGLVSTGELFF.

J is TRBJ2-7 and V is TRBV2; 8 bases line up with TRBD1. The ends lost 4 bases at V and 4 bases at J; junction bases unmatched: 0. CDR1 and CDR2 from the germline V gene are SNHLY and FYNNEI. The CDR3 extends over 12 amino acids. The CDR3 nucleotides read TGTGCCAGCAGTGGACAGGGGTACGAGCAGTACTTC. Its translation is CASSGQGYEQYF. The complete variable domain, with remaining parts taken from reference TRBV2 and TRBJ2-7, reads EPEVTQTPSHQVTQMGQEVILRCVPISNHLYFYWYRQILGQKVEFLVSFYNNEISEKSEIFDDQFSVERPDGSNFTLKIRSTKLEDSAMYFCASSGQGYEQYFGPGTRLTVT.

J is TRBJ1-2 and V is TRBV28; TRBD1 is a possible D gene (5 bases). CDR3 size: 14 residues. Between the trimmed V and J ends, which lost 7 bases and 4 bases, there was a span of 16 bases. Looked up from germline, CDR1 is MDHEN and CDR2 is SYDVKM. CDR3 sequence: CASTSGGNIYGYTF. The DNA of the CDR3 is TGTGCCAGCACTTCGGGGGGAAATATCTATGGCTACACCTTC.

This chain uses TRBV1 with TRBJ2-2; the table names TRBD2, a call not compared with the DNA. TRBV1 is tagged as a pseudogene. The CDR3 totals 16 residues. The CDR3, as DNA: TGCACCAGCAGCCAAGAGAGGGGGAGGGGCACCGGGGAGCTGTTTTTT. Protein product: CTSSQERGRGTGELFF.

CDR3 in DNA: TGTGCCAGCTCACCCGGGACAGGGCGAAATGAGCAGTTCTTC. Protein: CASSPGTGRNEQFF. The V call is TRBV18, the J call TRBJ2-1; 9 bases align to TRBD1. The CDR3 totals 14 residues. Per germline, CDR1 KGHSH and CDR2 LQKENI. Germline trimming cut 3 bases from V and 7 bases from J; bases unmatched to any gene: 4.

The CDR3 is CASSLVSPGNSPLHF. The CDR3 DNA follows: TGTGCCAGCAGCTTAGTCTCTCCCGGGAATTCACCCCTCCACTTT. The chain couples TRBV7-8 to TRBJ1-6, with D hard to call. V shed 1 base and J shed 7 bases, with 11 bases lying between them. Germline lookup yields CDR1 SGHVS and CDR2 FQNEAQ. This CDR3 contains 15 residues.

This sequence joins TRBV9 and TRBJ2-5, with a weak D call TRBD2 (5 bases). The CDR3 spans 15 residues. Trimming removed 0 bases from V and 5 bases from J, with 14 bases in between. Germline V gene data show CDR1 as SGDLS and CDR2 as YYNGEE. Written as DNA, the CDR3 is TGTGCCAGCAGCGTAGACGGGGTTAGGAGGGAGACCCAGTACTTC. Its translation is CASSVDGVRRETQYF.

The CDR3 sequence: CASSQSRDYTDTQYF. The CDR3 DNA reads as TGTGCCAGCAGCCAATCCCGGGACTACACAGATACGCAGTATTTT. The J gene is TRBJ2-3, the V gene TRBV14, with TRBD2 identical over 7 bases. CDR1 SGHDN and CDR2 FVKESK come from the germline V gene. V was pared by 2 bases and J by 2 bases, with 4 bases of the junction left unmatched. The CDR3 spans 15 residues.

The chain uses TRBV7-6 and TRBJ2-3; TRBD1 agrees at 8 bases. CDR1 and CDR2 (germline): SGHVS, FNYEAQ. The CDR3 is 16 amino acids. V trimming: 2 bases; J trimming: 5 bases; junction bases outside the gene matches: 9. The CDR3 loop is CASSLTKDRVRDTQYF. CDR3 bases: TGTGCCAGCAGCTTAACGAAGGACAGGGTGAGAGATACGCAGTATTTT. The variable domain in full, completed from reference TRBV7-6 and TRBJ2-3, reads GAGVSQSPRYKVTKRGQDVALRCDPISGHVSLYWYRQALGQGPEFLTYFNYEAQQDKSGLPNDRFSAERPEGSISTLTIQRTEQRDSAMYRCASSLTKDRVRDTQYFGPGTRLTVL.

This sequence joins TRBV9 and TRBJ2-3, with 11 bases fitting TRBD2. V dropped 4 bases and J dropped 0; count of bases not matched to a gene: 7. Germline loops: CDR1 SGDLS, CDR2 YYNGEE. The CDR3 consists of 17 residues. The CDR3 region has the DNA TGTGCCAGCAGCCCCGGGACTAGCGGAGCTAGCACAGATACGCAGTATTTT. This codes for CASSPGTSGASTDTQYF.

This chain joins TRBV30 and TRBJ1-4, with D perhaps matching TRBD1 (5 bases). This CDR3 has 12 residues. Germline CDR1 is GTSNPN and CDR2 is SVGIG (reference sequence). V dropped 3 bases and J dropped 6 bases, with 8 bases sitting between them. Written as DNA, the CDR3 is TGTGCCTGGAGGGGGCTGGATGAAAAACTGTTTTTT. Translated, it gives CAWRGLDEKLFF.

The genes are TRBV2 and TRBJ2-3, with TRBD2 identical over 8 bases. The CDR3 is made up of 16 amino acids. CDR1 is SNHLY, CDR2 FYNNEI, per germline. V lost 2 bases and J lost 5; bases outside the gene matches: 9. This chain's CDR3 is CASSEIREGRRDTQYF. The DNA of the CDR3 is TGTGCCAGCAGTGAAATCCGGGAGGGGAGGAGAGATACGCAGTATTTT.

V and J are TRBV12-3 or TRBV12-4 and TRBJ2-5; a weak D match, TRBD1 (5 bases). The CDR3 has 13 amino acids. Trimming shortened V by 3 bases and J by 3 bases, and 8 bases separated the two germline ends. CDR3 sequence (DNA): TGTGCCAGCAGTTTTTGGGGCGAAGAGACCCAGTACTTC. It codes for CASSFWGEETQYF.

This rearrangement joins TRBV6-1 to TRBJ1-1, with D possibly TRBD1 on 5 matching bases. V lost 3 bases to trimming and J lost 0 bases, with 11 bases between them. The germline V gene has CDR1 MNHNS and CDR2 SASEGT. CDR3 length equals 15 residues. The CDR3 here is CASSETDQMNTEAFF. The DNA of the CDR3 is TGTGCCAGCAGTGAGACAGACCAGATGAACACTGAAGCTTTCTTT.

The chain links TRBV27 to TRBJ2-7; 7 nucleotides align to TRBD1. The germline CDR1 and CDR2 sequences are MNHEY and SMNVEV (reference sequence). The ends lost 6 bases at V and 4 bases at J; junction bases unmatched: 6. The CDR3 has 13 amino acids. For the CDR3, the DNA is TGTGCCAGCAGGGGGACAGTTTCGTACGAGCAGTACTTC. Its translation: CASRGTVSYEQYF.

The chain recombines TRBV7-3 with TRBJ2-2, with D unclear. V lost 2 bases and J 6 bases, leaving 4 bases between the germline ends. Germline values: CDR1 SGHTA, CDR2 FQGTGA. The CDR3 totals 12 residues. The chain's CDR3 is CASSLLPGELFF. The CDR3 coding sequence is TGTGCCAGCAGCTTACTCCCCGGGGAGCTGTTTTTT. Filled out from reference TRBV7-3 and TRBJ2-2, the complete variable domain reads GAGVSQTPSNKVTEKGKYVELRCDPISGHTALYWYRQSLGQGPEFLIYFQGTGAADDSGLPNDRFFAVRPEGSVSTLKIQRTERGDSAVYLCASSLLPGELFFGEGSRLTVL.

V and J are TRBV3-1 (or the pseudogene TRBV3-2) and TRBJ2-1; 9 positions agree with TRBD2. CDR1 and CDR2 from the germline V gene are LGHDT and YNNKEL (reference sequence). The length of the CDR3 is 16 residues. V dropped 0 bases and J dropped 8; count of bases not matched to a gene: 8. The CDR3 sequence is CASSQDRGGRGDEQFF. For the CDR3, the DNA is TGTGCCAGCAGCCAAGATAGGGGCGGGAGGGGGGATGAGCAGTTCTTC.

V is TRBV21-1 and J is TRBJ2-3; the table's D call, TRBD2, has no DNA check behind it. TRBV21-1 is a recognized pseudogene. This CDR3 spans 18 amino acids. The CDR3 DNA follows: TGTGCCAGCAGCAAAGCGGCGGGGAACGGGGGTACCAGGGATACGCAGTATTTT. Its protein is CASSKAAGNGGTRDTQYF.

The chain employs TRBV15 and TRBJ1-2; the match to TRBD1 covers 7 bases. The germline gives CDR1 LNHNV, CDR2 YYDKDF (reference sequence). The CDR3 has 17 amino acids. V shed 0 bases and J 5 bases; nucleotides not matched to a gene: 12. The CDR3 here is CATSRDFPIIRGYGYTF. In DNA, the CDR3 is TGTGCCACCAGCAGAGATTTCCCCATAATCAGGGGGTATGGCTACACCTTC.